These 30 T cell receptor beta chains were sequenced from one sample in a study of blood T cell repertoires in COVID-19 (dated by TCRdb to the early 2020s). Libraries were prepared through the immunoSEQ multiplex PCR assay. The clones in this table, taken by TCRdb from immuneACCESS, are in-frame only. Not every clone is retained; where verified, under half of the shortfall comes from an unresolved V gene, and the cause of the rest is unknown. The sample table holds under 300,000 clones, of which about 88% were seen once. The ten biggest clones cover 2% to 2.5% of the sample. Sequenced: PBMCs or T cells enriched from blood (not recorded which). These TCRs come from a woman aged 55-70 years in a cohort exposed to, infected with or recovered from COVID-19 (not recorded which).

V gene TRBV3-1 (or the pseudogene TRBV3-2) combines with J gene TRBJ2-5; 13 positions agree with TRBD2. CDR1 is LGHDT and CDR2 is YNNKEL in the germline V gene (reference sequence). The CDR3 sequence is 16 residues long. The V and J ends lost 4 bases and 4 bases, in that order; junction bases with no gene match: 6. The CDR3 DNA is TGTGCCAGCAGCCGGAGGACTAGCGGGAGAGGAGAGACCCAGTACTTC. The encoded protein is CASSRRTSGRGETQYF.

CDR3 nucleotides: TGTGCCAGCATCGGAGGGGAGACCCAGTACTTC. Protein product: CASIGGETQYF. The chain carries TRBV27 and TRBJ2-5; possible D gene TRBD2, 6 bases. This CDR3 is 11 amino acids long. The V and J ends lost 7 bases and 5 bases respectively, with 8 bases between them. In germline, CDR1 is MNHEY, CDR2 SMNVEV (reference sequence).

This chain connects TRBV14 to TRBJ1-1; TRBD1 matches 8 bases. The length of the CDR3 is 15 residues. V dropped 2 bases and J dropped 4; count of bases not matched to a gene: 6. Per the germline V gene, CDR1 is SGHDN and CDR2 is FVKESK. The CDR3 spells CASSQLTGVSTEAFF. The CDR3 bases are TGTGCCAGCAGCCAATTGACAGGGGTAAGCACTGAAGCTTTCTTT. Using reference TRBV14 and TRBJ1-1 for the parts outside the CDR3, the full variable domain is EAGVTQFPSHSVIEKGQTVTLRCDPISGHDNLYWYRRVMGKEIKFLLHFVKESKQDESGMPNNRFLAERTGGTYSTLKVQPAELEDSGVYFCASSQLTGVSTEAFFGQGTRLTVV.

This rearrangement joins TRBV6-1 to TRBJ1-5, with a weak D call TRBD1 (6 bases). The CDR3 runs 17 residues. V gave up 0 bases and J gave up 0 bases, with 12 bases separating them. In germline, CDR1 is MNHNS, CDR2 SASEGT. CDR3 residues: CASSEADSSYSNQPQHF. CDR3 DNA: TGTGCCAGCAGTGAAGCGGACAGCTCATATAGCAATCAGCCCCAGCATTTT.

This rearrangement joins TRBV5-1 to TRBJ2-2; D unclear. The germline V gene has CDR1 SGHRS and CDR2 YFSETQ. The CDR3 runs 13 residues. V lost 6 bases to trimming and J lost 1 base, with 7 bases between them. This CDR3 is CASTSLNTGELFF. CDR3 in DNA: TGCGCCAGCACGTCCTTGAACACCGGGGAGCTGTTTTTT. The whole variable domain, remainder taken from reference TRBV5-1 and TRBJ2-2, is KAGVTQTPRYLIKTRGQQVTLSCSPISGHRSVSWYQQTPGQGLQFLFEYFSETQRNKGNFPGRFSGRQFSNSRSEMNVSTLELGDSALYLCASTSLNTGELFFGEGSRLTVL.

The V and J genes are TRBV6-5 and TRBJ1-1; 8 nucleotides align to TRBD1. Germline CDR1 is MNHEY and CDR2 is SVGAGI. V lost 6 bases and J lost 5; bases outside the gene matches: 2. The CDR3 has 12 residues. The CDR3: CASRDRVTEAFF. The CDR3 bases are TGTGCCAGCAGGGACAGGGTGACTGAAGCTTTCTTT.

The sample holds one count of this clone. The chain joins TRBV7-9 to TRBJ1-1; TRBD1 might be the D (6 bases). Deletions cut 5 bases from V and 4 bases from J, with 14 bases between. CDR3 length: 14 amino acids. CDR1 and CDR2 (germline): SEHNR, FQNEAQ (reference sequence). The CDR3 spells CASSTYREGTEAFF. In DNA, the CDR3 is TGTGCCAGCAGCACCTACAGGGAGGGCACTGAAGCTTTCTTT.

The chain carries TRBV5-6 and TRBJ1-1, with 8 positions matching TRBD1. This CDR3 comprises 15 residues. The V and J ends lost 4 bases and 0 bases, in that order; junction bases with no gene match: 5. Germline-derived CDR1 and CDR2 are SGHDT and YYEEEE. The chain's CDR3 is CASSGTGVMNTEAFF. CDR3 nucleotide sequence: TGTGCCAGCAGCGGGACAGGAGTTATGAACACTGAAGCTTTCTTT.

V and J are TRBV28 and TRBJ2-3, with TRBD2 matching 13 bases. Looked up from germline, CDR1 is MDHEN and CDR2 is SYDVKM. The length of the CDR3 is 16 residues. J gave up 6 bases and V 6 bases, and 9 bases lay outside the gene matches. The CDR3 DNA reads as TGTGCCAGCAGCCCCAGACTAGCGGGAGGTTCGGATACGCAGTATTTT. Translation: CASSPRLAGGSDTQYF.

The chain couples TRBV11-2 to TRBJ2-7; maybe TRBD2 (5 bases). CDR1 is SGHAT and CDR2 is FQNNGV in the germline V gene. V was clipped by 2 bases and J by 3 bases, with 11 bases between them. The CDR3 contains 14 residues. The DNA for the CDR3 is TGTGCCAGCAGCTTATCGATGGGAGACTACGAGCAGTACTTC. Its translation is CASSLSMGDYEQYF.

V usage is TRBV11-1 and J usage is TRBJ1-1; a weak D match, TRBD1 (5 bases). Germline V gene data show CDR1 as SGHAT and CDR2 as FQDESV (reference sequence). The length of the CDR3 is 13 residues. V lost 5 bases to trimming and J lost 10 bases, with 17 bases between them. CDR3 nucleotide sequence: TGTGCCAGCAGCCCGCGTATGGGGCGTACAGCTTTCTTT. Encoded protein: CASSPRMGRTAFF. Full variable domain (rest looked up from reference TRBV11-1 and TRBJ1-1): EAEVAQSPRYKITEKSQAVAFWCDPISGHATLYWYRQILGQGPELLVQFQDESVVDDSQLPKDRFSAERLKGVDSTLKIQPAELGDSAMYLCASSPRMGRTAFFGQGTRLTVV.

The chain links TRBV14 to TRBJ2-7; no reliable D call. V was cut by 2 bases and J by 0 bases, with 11 bases left in between. Germline-derived CDR1 and CDR2 are SGHDN and FVKESK. The CDR3 totals 15 residues. The CDR3 nucleotides read TGTGCCAGCAGCCAACAGTCGGGTGGCTCCTACGAGCAGTACTTC. Its translation: CASSQQSGGSYEQYF.

The J gene is TRBJ1-5, the V gene TRBV28, with 8 nucleotides matching TRBD1. CDR3 length equals 15 residues. J lost 5 bases, V lost 6 bases, and 9 bases had no gene match. Germline CDR1 reads MDHEN; CDR2 reads SYDVKM. The CDR3 DNA follows: TGTGCCAGCAGCGCCGGGACAGGAGTTTATCAGCCCCAGCATTTT. Its translation is CASSAGTGVYQPQHF.

The chain joins TRBV28 to TRBJ1-1; the D gene is possibly TRBD1 (6 bases). This CDR3 is built from 13 residues. CDR1 MDHEN and CDR2 SYDVKM come from the germline V gene. V was cut by 5 bases and J by 5 bases, with 12 bases left in between. The CDR3, as DNA: TGTGCCAGCAGTAGGGGGTTGGGAACTGAAGCTTTCTTT. It is translated as CASSRGLGTEAFF.

The genes are TRBV5-1 and TRBJ2-1; D is possibly TRBD1 (5 bases). CDR1 SGHRS and CDR2 YFSETQ come from the germline V gene. The CDR3 has 17 residues. V was trimmed by 1 base and J by 0 bases, leaving 14 bases between them. CDR3 protein: CASSLRGQYGSYNEQFF. The CDR3 nucleotides are TGCGCCAGCAGCTTGAGGGGCCAGTATGGCTCCTACAATGAGCAGTTCTTC.

The chain links TRBV5-1 to TRBJ2-1, with TRBD1 matching over 9 bases. Germline V CDR1 and CDR2: SGHRS, YFSETQ. The trim removed 4 bases at V and 2 bases at J, leaving 4 bases unmatched. The CDR3 has 15 amino acids. CDR3 loop: CASSKGQGPYNEQFF. As DNA, the CDR3 is TGCGCCAGCAGCAAGGGACAGGGCCCCTACAATGAGCAGTTCTTC. Filled out from reference TRBV5-1 and TRBJ2-1, the complete variable domain reads KAGVTQTPRYLIKTRGQQVTLSCSPISGHRSVSWYQQTPGQGLQFLFEYFSETQRNKGNFPGRFSGRQFSNSRSEMNVSTLELGDSALYLCASSKGQGPYNEQFFGPGTRLTVL.

The chain carries TRBV7-2 and TRBJ1-3; no clear D gene. This CDR3 region has 15 residues. V was cut by 2 bases and J by 0 bases, with 8 bases left in between. From germline, CDR1 is SGHTA and CDR2 FQGNSA. The chain's CDR3 is CASSLYSSSGNTIYF. CDR3 bases: TGTGCCAGCAGCTTATATTCCTCCTCTGGAAACACCATATATTTT.

In its sample, this clone was seen once. V usage is TRBV9 and J usage is TRBJ2-5; TRBD2 matches at 9 bases. From germline, CDR1 is SGDLS and CDR2 YYNGEE. V trimming: 0 bases; J trimming: 1 base; junction bases outside the gene matches: 13. CDR3 length: 19 residues. The CDR3 protein is CASSVERPGAGGFQETQYF. DNA of the CDR3: TGTGCCAGCAGCGTAGAGAGGCCGGGCGCGGGAGGGTTCCAAGAGACCCAGTACTTC.

The V and J genes are TRBV30 and TRBJ1-2; unclear D gene. Germline values: CDR1 GTSNPN, CDR2 SVGIG (reference sequence). The CDR3 spans 10 residues. Trimming pared 8 bases from V and 6 bases from J, leaving 10 bases between. CDR3 in amino acids: CAGHGNGYTF. The CDR3 DNA reads TGTGCCGGCCATGGTAATGGCTACACCTTC.

The chain recombines TRBV7-8 with TRBJ2-7; perhaps TRBD1 as D (6 bases). CDR3 size: 14 residues. V was pared by 4 bases and J by 1 base, with 11 bases between. Germline V CDR1 and CDR2: SGHVS, FQNEAQ. Here the CDR3 reads CASSWGTSSYEQYF. Here the CDR3 DNA reads TGTGCCAGCAGCTGGGGGACATCTTCCTACGAGCAGTACTTC.

The genes are TRBV5-1 and TRBJ2-2, with a possible D match to TRBD1 (6 bases). In germline, CDR1 is SGHRS, CDR2 YFSETQ. With 2 bases removed from V and 13 bases from J, the gap between germline ends came to 12 bases. This CDR3 region has 12 residues. The CDR3, as DNA: TGCGCCAGCAGCTTTGGGCAGGGGAGGCTGTTTTTT. Translating gives CASSFGQGRLFF. Complete variable domain (other parts from reference TRBV5-1 and TRBJ2-2): KAGVTQTPRYLIKTRGQQVTLSCSPISGHRSVSWYQQTPGQGLQFLFEYFSETQRNKGNFPGRFSGRQFSNSRSEMNVSTLELGDSALYLCASSFGQGRLFFGEGSRLTVL.

This sequence joins TRBV3-1 (or the pseudogene TRBV3-2) and TRBJ2-1, with TRBD1 matching over 9 bases. This CDR3 region has 15 residues. The V gene's germline CDR1 is LGHDT and CDR2 YNNKEL (reference sequence). The V gene end was trimmed by 6 bases and the J gene end by 5 bases; junction bases not matched to a gene: 8. The CDR3 region is CASSYRGLVDNEQFF. The CDR3 DNA sequence: TGTGCCAGCAGTTACAGGGGGCTGGTGGACAATGAGCAGTTCTTC.

This chain joins TRBV27 and TRBJ1-6; TRBD1 matches at 8 bases. J lost 9 bases, V lost 9 bases, and 7 bases had no gene match. The CDR3 is made up of 13 amino acids. Germline V gene data show CDR1 as MNHEY and CDR2 as SMNVEV (reference sequence). CDR3 nucleotide sequence: TGTGCCAGTCGAACAGGGGGTGGTTCACCCCTCCACTTT. Its translation is CASRTGGGSPLHF.

The chain uses TRBV21-1 and TRBJ2-7; the table's TRBD2 call for D was not verified on the DNA. TRBV21-1 is listed as a pseudogene. The CDR3 loop spans 17 amino acids. CDR3 DNA sequence: TGTGCCAGCAGCAAAGGGTGGAGGACTAGCGGGATCTACGAGCAGTACTTC. Encoded protein: CASSKGWRTSGIYEQYF.

The rearrangement uses TRBV10-1 and TRBJ2-3; 11 bases line up with TRBD1. V lost 3 bases, J lost 3 bases, and 2 bases stayed unmatched. This CDR3 has 15 amino acids. Germline lookup yields CDR1 WNHNN and CDR2 SYGVQD (reference sequence). The CDR3 loop reads CASSDGTGGTDTQYF. In DNA form, the CDR3 reads TGCGCCAGCAGTGACGGGACAGGGGGGACAGATACGCAGTATTTT.

This clone appeared a single time. The chain has TRBV18 and TRBJ2-7; TRBD1 is a possible D gene (5 bases). V gave up 3 bases and J gave up 5 bases, with 11 bases separating them. The CDR3 has 13 residues. Germline lookup yields CDR1 KGHSH and CDR2 LQKENI. The CDR3 protein is CASSPAQDNEQYF. The CDR3 coding sequence is TGTGCCAGCTCACCCGCACAGGATAACGAGCAGTACTTC.

This chain joins TRBV19 and TRBJ2-3; TRBD2 is a possible D gene (6 bases). Germline V gene lookup returns CDR1 LNHDA and CDR2 SQIVND (reference sequence). V gave up 3 bases and J gave up 7 bases, with 14 bases separating them. The CDR3 is 14 amino acids. DNA for the CDR3: TGTGCCAGTAGTATCGGGGCCAGCGGGTATACGCAGTATTTT. Protein product: CASSIGASGYTQYF.

This chain uses TRBV10-3 with TRBJ2-7; TRBD2 might be the D (6 bases). The length of the CDR3 is 15 residues. V gave up 5 bases and J gave up 7 bases, with 21 bases separating them. Germline lookup yields CDR1 ENHRY and CDR2 SYGVKD. CDR3 nucleotide sequence: TGTGCCATCAGTATTAGCGGAGGCGGCCCTCGGGAGCAGTACTTC. Amino acids: CAISISGGGPREQYF.

This CDR3 reads CASSITQERGSYEQYF. CDR3 sequence (DNA): TGTGCCAGCAGCATAACACAAGAACGGGGATCCTACGAGCAGTACTTC. The J gene is TRBJ2-7, the V gene TRBV7-9; D may be TRBD2 (5 bases). CDR1 and CDR2 from the germline V gene are SEHNR and FQNEAQ (reference sequence). This CDR3 has 16 amino acids. Trimming removed 5 bases at V and 1 base at J, with 18 bases between. Based on the CDR3 plus reference TRBV7-9 and TRBJ2-7, the full variable domain is DTGVSQNPRHKITKRGQNVTFRCDPISEHNRLYWYRQTLGQGPEFLTYFQNEAQLEKSRLLSDRFSAERPKGSFSTLEIQRTEQGDSAMYLCASSITQERGSYEQYFGPGTRLTVT.

The chain links TRBV5-4 to TRBJ1-2; 7 bases map to TRBD1. Germline V gives CDR1 SGHNT, CDR2 YYREEE (reference sequence). The CDR3 sequence is 15 residues long. V lost 2 bases, J lost 0 bases, and 4 bases stayed unmatched. The CDR3 reads CASSFQGGANYGYTF. The CDR3 nucleotides are TGTGCCAGCAGCTTTCAGGGGGGAGCTAACTATGGCTACACCTTC.